One T cell receptor (beta chain) is described in this entry. This sample was taken from a study of blood T cell repertoires in COVID-19. At the level of the study: From the United States, Italy and Spain came samples of acute and convalescent COVID-19. From T cells, B-cell-depleted T cells, or PBMCs came the material, which was cDNA or gDNA.

Source study methods: Scientists estimated how many nucleated cells there were by amplifying reference gene primers. Generated by immunoSEQ multiplex PCR, the TCRdb table keeps only in-frame clones and is missing some. That table gives V, J and clone size, and the DNA gave D and trimming. The sample lists 15,000 to 20,000 clones; approximately 93% were seen once. The sequence was collected from a human donor in a cohort sampled during active COVID-19. The sequencing sample was made of peripheral blood.

The CDR3 reads CASRDRDRGYNSPLHF. DNA for the CDR3: TGTGCCAGCAGAGACCGGGACAGGGGATATAATTCACCCCTCCACTTT. The chain links TRBV11-2 to TRBJ1-6, with TRBD1 identical over 10 bases. CDR3 size: 16 residues. Per germline, CDR1 SGHAT and CDR2 FQNNGV. Unmatched junction bases numbered 6, after V lost 6 bases and J lost 4 bases.